The 5 T cell receptor beta chains below all came from one sample that was sequenced in a study of long-term antiretroviral therapy in people with HIV (dated by TCRdb to 2022 to 2024). The immunoSEQ hsTCRB v3.0 assay was used at survey level resolution to sequence the TRB variable region. Here the immuneACCESS table is served through TCRdb, limited to in-frame sequences with V and J called. Missing clones are a known gap in these copies; in checked studies unresolved V genes cover under half, and the rest lacks a known reason. The sample yields about 17,000 clones; around 96% were counted once. The ten largest clones represent just over 1.4% of the sample. The source material was unsorted PBMCs, sampled around 10 years after starting antiretroviral therapy. These receptors were taken from a man aged 25-45 years with HIV.

The chain joins TRBV13 to TRBJ1-4, with D uncertain. This CDR3 spans 14 amino acids. Trimming shortened V by 5 bases and J by 8 bases, and 15 bases separated the two germline ends. CDR1 and CDR2 (germline): PRHDT, FYEKMQ (reference sequence). The CDR3 sequence: CASSPQQVGEKLFF. The CDR3 region has the DNA TGTGCCAGCAGCCCCCAGCAGGTAGGGGAAAAACTGTTTTTT.

The chain has TRBV2 and TRBJ1-2; 11 bases map to TRBD1. This CDR3 has 13 residues. In germline, CDR1 is SNHLY, CDR2 FYNNEI. Trimming at V came to 6 bases and at J to 6 bases, leaving 3 bases not matched to a gene. CDR3 DNA sequence: TGTGCCAGCAGGGACAGGGGGCCCCATGGCTACACCTTC. Translation gives CASRDRGPHGYTF.

This chain joins TRBV5-1 and TRBJ2-5, with D unclear. CDR3 length equals 13 residues. V lost 4 bases to trimming and J lost 2 bases, with 9 bases between them. Looked up from germline, CDR1 is SGHRS and CDR2 is YFSETQ. Written as DNA, the CDR3 is TGCGCCAGCAGCCAACAGCTACAAGAGACCCAGTACTTC. It encodes CASSQQLQETQYF.

The chain joins TRBV18 to TRBJ1-2, with a tentative D call TRBD1 (5 bases). Germline V gene lookup returns CDR1 KGHSH and CDR2 LQKENI. The CDR3 is 16 amino acids. The V end was cut by 2 bases, the J end by 1 base, with 14 bases between. The CDR3 is CASSPSTGDFNYGYTF. CDR3 nucleotide sequence: TGTGCCAGCTCACCATCAACAGGCGACTTTAACTATGGCTACACCTTC.

The chain employs TRBV7-8 and TRBJ1-5; 9 bases align to TRBD1. The germline V gene encodes CDR1 SGHVS and CDR2 FQNEAQ. This CDR3 contains 16 residues. The ends lost 3 bases at V and 5 bases at J; junction bases unmatched: 8. The DNA of the CDR3 is TGTGCCAGCAGCTTGGACAGGGGAAGGCCTTATCAGCCCCAGCATTTT. Its translation is CASSLDRGRPYQPQHF.